This TCR beta chain was identified in a study of regulatory T cells in long-lasting Graves disease. The CDR3 covers 15 residues. Trimming took off 6 bases at V and 9 bases at J, with 18 bases between the two ends. Arm-PCR of CDR3 regions with iRepertoire HTBI primers generated TCR beta libraries. TCRdb recomputed calls from the multiplex PCR reads with MiXCR, one row per CDR3 protein. This table holds 350,000 to 550,000 distinct CDR3 sequences, 16% found once. In its sample, this clonotype was seen many times. Its antigen is unknown. Time point noted: newly diagnosed GD, antithyroid drugs for less than 3 months. TCR sequences were obtained from RNA taken from PBMCs. In each case, Graves' disease was diagnosed per American Thyroid Association guidelines. Study-wide results and limits: Repertoires from persistent disease leaned toward TRBV28, TRBJ1-2 and TRBJ2-5.

The same sample was also used in a study of T cells in Graves' hyperthyroidism and ophthalmopathy. That work adds: Diagnostic assessment was based on clinical symptoms, serum thyroxine and TRAb, thyroid ultrasound and orbital computed tomography. First-round RT-PCR targeting the TCR CDR3 was performed with the HTBI primer set.

This TCR was recovered from a woman under 30 with Graves disease. The sequencing used peripheral blood mononuclear cells (PBMCs), collected at new diagnosis, from a patient treated with antithyroid drugs. The J gene is TRBJ1-6, the V gene TRBV12-3 or TRBV12-4, with D tentatively TRBD1 (5 bases). This CDR3 reads CASSPLAGSGSPLHF. The CDR3 DNA sequence: TGTGCCAGCAGCCCACTTGCAGGGTCTGGTTCACCCCTCCACTTT.